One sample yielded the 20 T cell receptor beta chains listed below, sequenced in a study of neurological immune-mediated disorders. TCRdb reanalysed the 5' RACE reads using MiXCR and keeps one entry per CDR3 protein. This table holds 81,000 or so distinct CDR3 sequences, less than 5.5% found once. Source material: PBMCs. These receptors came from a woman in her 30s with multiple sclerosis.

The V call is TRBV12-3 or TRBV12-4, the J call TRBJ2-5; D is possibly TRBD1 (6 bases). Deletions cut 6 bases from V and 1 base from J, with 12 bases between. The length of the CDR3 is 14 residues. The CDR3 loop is CASSGGQFQETQYF. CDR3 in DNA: TGTGCCAGCAGCGGTGGACAGTTCCAAGAGACCCAGTACTTC.

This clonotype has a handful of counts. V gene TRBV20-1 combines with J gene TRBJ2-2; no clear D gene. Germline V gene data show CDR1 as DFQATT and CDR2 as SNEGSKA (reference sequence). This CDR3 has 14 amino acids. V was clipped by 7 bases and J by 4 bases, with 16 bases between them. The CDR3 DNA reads TGCAGTGGGAGTATAGGGCGGCTCACCGGGGAGCTGTTTTTT. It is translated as CSGSIGRLTGELFF.

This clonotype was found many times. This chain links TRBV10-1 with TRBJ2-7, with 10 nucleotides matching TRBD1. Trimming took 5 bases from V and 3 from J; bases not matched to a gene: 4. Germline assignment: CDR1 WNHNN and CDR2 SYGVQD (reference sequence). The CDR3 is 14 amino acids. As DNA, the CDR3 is TGCGCCAGCAGTCCATGGACAGGGGGCTACGAGCAGTACGTC. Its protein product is CASSPWTGGYEQYV.

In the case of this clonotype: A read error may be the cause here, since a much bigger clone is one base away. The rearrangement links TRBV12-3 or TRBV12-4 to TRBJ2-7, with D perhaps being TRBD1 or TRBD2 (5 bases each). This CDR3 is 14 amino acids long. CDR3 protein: CASSLQGPPDEEYF. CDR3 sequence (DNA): TGTGCCAGCAGTTTACAGGGACCCCCGGACGAGGAGTACTTC.

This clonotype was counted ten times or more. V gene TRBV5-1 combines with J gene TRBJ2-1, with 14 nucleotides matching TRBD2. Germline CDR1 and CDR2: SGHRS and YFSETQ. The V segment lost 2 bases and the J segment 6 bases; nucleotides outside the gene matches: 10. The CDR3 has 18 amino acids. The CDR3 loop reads CASSFTGPGTSGGNEQFF. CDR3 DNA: TGCGCCAGCAGCTTTACTGGACCAGGGACTAGCGGGGGCAATGAGCAGTTCTTC.

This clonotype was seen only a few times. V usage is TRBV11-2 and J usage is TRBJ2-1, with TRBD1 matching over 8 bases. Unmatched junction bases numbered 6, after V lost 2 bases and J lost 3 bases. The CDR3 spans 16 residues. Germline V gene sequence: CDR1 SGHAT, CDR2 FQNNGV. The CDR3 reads CASSLQGARIYNEQFF. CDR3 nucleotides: TGTGCCAGCAGCTTACAGGGGGCGCGGATCTACAATGAGCAGTTCTTC.

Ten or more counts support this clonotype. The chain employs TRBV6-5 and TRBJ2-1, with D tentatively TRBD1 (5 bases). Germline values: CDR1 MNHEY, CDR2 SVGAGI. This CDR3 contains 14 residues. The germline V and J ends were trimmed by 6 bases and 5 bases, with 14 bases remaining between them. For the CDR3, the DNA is TGTGCCAGCAGGGGGCTGGCGGTTGACAATGAGCAGTTCTTC. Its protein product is CASRGLAVDNEQFF.

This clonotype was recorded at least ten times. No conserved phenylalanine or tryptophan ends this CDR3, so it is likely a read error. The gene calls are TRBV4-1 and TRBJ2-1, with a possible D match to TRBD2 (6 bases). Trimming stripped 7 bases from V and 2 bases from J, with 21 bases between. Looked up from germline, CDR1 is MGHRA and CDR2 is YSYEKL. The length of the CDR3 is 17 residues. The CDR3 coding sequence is TGCGCCAGCAACCTAGGCTGGGGGGAGGCCGCCTACAATGAGCAGTTCAAC. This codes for CASNLGWGEAAYNEQFN.

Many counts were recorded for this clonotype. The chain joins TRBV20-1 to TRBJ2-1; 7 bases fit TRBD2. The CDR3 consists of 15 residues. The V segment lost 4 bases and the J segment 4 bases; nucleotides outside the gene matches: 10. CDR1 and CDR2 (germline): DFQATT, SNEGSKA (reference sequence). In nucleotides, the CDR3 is TGCAGTGCTACAGACTCAAGCGGGAAATACAATGAGCAGTTCTTC. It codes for CSATDSSGKYNEQFF.

The CDR3 DNA reads as TGTGCCAGCAGCCTTCAAGCGGGATTCACAGATACGCAGTATTTT. Translating it yields CASSLQAGFTDTQYF. This rearrangement joins TRBV11-2 to TRBJ2-3; TRBD2 agrees at 7 bases. Germline CDR1 reads SGHAT; CDR2 reads FQNNGV. This CDR3 region has 15 residues. After removal of 5 bases from V and 2 bases from J, the junction contained 7 bases not matched to a gene.

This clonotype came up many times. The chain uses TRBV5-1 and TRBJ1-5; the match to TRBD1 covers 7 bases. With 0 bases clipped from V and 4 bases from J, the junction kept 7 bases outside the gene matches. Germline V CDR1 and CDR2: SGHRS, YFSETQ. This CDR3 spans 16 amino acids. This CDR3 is CASSLGTGGLNQPQHF. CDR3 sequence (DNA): TGCGCCAGCAGCTTGGGGACAGGAGGCCTAAATCAGCCCCAGCATTTT.

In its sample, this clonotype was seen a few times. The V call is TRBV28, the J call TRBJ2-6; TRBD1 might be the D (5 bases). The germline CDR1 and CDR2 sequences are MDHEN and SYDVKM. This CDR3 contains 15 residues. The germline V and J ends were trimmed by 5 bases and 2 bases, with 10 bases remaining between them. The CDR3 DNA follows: TGTGCCAGCAGTCAGACAGTAGCTGGGGCCAACGTCCTGACTTTC. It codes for CASSQTVAGANVLTF.

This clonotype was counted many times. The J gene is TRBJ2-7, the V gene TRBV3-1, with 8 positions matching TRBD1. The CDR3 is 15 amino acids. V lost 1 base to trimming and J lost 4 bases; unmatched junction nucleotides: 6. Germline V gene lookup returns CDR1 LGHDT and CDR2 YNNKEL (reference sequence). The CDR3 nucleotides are TGTGCCAGCAGCCAAGTGTACAGGGGGTGGTACGAGCAGTACTTC. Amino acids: CASSQVYRGWYEQYF.

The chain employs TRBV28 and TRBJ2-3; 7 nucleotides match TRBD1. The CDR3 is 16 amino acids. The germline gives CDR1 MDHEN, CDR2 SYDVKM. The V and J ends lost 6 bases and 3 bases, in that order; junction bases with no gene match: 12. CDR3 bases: TGTGCCAGCAGCCTCGGGACAGCGCAGGTGACAGATACGCAGTATTTT. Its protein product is CASSLGTAQVTDTQYF. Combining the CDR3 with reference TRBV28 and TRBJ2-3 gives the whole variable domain DVKVTQSSRYLVKRTGEKVFLECVQDMDHENMFWYRQDPGLGLRLIYFSYDVKMKEKGDIPEGYSVSREKKERFSLILESASTNQTSMYLCASSLGTAQVTDTQYFGPGTRLTVL.

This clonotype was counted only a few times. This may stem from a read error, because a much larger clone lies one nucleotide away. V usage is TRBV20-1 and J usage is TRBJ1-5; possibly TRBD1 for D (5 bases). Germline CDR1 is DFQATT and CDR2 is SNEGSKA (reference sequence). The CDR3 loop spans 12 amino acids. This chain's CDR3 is CSASRENQPQNF. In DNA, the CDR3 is TGCAGTGCTAGCAGGGAAAATCAGCCCCAGAATTTT.

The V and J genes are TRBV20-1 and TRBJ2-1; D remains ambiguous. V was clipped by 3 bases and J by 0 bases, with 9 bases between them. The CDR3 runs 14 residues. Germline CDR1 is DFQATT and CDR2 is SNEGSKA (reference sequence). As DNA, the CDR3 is TGCAGTGCTAGTGACGGCACCTCCTACAATGAGCAGTTCTTC. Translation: CSASDGTSYNEQFF.

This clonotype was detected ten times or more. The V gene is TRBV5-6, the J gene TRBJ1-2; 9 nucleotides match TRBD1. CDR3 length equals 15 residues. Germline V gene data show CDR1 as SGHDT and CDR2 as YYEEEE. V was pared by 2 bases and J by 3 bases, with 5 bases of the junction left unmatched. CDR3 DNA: TGTGCCAGCAGCTTACAGGGGGCGCCGCACTATGGCTACACCTTC. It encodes CASSLQGAPHYGYTF.

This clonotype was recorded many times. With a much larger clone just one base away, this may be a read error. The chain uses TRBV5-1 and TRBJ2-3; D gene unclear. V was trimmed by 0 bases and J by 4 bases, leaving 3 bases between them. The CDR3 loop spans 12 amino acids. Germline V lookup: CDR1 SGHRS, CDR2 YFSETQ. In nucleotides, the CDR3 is TGCGCCAGCAGCTTGGCGGCAGATACGCAGTATTTT. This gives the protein CASSLAADTQYF.

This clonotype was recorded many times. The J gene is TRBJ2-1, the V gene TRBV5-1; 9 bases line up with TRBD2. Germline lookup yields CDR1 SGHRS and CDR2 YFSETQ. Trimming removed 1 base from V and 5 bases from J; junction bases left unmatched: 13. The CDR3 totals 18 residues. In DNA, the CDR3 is TGCGCCAGCAGCTTGACTGCGGGAGGGCCGGGGGCCCACAATGAGCAGTTCTTC. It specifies CASSLTAGGPGAHNEQFF. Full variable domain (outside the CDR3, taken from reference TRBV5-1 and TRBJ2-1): KAGVTQTPRYLIKTRGQQVTLSCSPISGHRSVSWYQQTPGQGLQFLFEYFSETQRNKGNFPGRFSGRQFSNSRSEMNVSTLELGDSALYLCASSLTAGGPGAHNEQFFGPGTRLTVL.

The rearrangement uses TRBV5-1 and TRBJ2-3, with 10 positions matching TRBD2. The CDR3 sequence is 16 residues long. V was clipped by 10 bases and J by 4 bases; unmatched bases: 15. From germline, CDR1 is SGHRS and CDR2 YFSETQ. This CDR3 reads CAPPRTSGLGADTQYF. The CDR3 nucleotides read TGCGCCCCGCCCCGGACTAGCGGACTGGGGGCAGATACGCAGTATTTT.